One and the same sample provided the 2 T cell receptor beta chains below, sequenced in a study of T cell responses to AZD1222 COVID-19 vaccine. Profiling relied on immunoSEQ multiplex PCR, and the TCRdb table lists in-frame clones only, not all of them. The table shows some 74,000 clones, with 85% to 90% occurring only once. Material: peripheral blood, obtained 28 days after the second AZD1222 dose. The receptors stem from an adult who received the AZD1222 COVID-19 vaccine.

The chain uses TRBV2 and TRBJ2-7, with 9 nucleotides matching TRBD1. The CDR3 has 12 residues. Germline CDR1 SNHLY, CDR2 FYNNEI. V shed 8 bases and J 4 bases; nucleotides not matched to a gene: 3. The CDR3 bases are TGTGCCAGCCGGGACAGGGAATACGAGCAGTACTTC. Translation gives CASRDREYEQYF.

The chain employs TRBV7-8 and TRBJ2-3, with D tentatively TRBD1 (7 bases). Trimming cost V 6 bases and J 0 bases, with 10 bases left between them. The CDR3 spans 14 residues. CDR1 is SGHVS, CDR2 FQNEAQ, per germline. CDR3 region: CASRTGTSTDTQYF. The CDR3 coding sequence is TGTGCCAGCAGGACAGGGACTAGCACAGATACGCAGTATTTT.